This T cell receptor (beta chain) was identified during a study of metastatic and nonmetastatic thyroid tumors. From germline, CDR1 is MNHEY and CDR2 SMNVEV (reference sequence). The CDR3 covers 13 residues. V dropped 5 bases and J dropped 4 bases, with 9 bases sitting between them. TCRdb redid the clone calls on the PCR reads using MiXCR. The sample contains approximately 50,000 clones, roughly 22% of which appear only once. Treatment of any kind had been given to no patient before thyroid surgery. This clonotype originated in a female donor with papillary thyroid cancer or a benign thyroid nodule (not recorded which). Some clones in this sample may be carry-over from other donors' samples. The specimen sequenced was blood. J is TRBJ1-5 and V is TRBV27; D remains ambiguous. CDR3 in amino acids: CASSVALNQPQHF. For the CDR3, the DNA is TGTGCCAGCAGTGTGGCGTTAAATCAGCCCCAGCATTTT.